A single sample gave rise to the 23 T cell receptor beta chains below, sequenced in a study of T cell repertoires in cytomegalovirus infection. TCRdb analysed the reads with MiXCR anew, one entry per CDR3 protein. The sample carries roughly 130,000 distinct CDR3 sequences, roughly a quarter recorded once. Their antigens remain unidentified. The sequencing input was PBMCs, sequenced either directly or after in vitro stimulation (not recorded which). These receptors originate from a human donor in good health (CMV status not recorded). Some clones in this sample may be carry-over from other donors' samples.

This clonotype was counted a few times. This chain joins TRBV7-9 and TRBJ2-1; no definite D call. Germline V lookup: CDR1 SEHNR, CDR2 FQNEAQ (reference sequence). The CDR3 runs 14 residues. Trimming took off 4 bases at V and 0 bases at J, with 7 bases between the two ends. CDR3 residues: CASSSRLSYNEQFF. The CDR3, as DNA: TGTGCCAGCAGCTCGCGACTCTCCTACAATGAGCAGTTCTTC.

This chain links TRBV2 with TRBJ2-1, with D unclear. Trimming removed 3 bases at V and 8 bases at J, with 14 bases between. Germline V lookup: CDR1 SNHLY, CDR2 FYNNEI. There are 14 residues in the CDR3. In nucleotides, the CDR3 is TGTGCCAGCAGTGATAGGGCAAGTTTCGATGAGCAGTTCTTC. This sequence encodes CASSDRASFDEQFF.

There are a few counts of this clonotype. The V call is TRBV5-4, the J call TRBJ2-7; 9 bases map to TRBD2. This CDR3 region has 15 residues. Losses at the gene ends were 3 bases for V and 2 bases for J; bases not matched to a gene: 6. CDR1 SGHNT and CDR2 YYREEE come from the germline V gene (reference sequence). CDR3 DNA sequence: TGTGCCAGCAGCTCTCCTAGCGGGGATCCCTACGAGCAGTACTTC. Protein product: CASSSPSGDPYEQYF.

This chain's CDR3 is CASRRQNTEAFF. The CDR3 nucleotides read TGTGCCAGCAGGAGACAGAACACTGAAGCTTTCTTT. This chain uses TRBV6-2 or TRBV6-3 with TRBJ1-1, with D unresolved. Trimming took off 6 bases at V and 1 base at J, with 6 bases between the two ends. The CDR3 length is 12 residues. CDR1 and CDR2 (germline): MNHEY, SVGEGT.

This clonotype came up many times. V usage is TRBV7-2 and J usage is TRBJ2-7; a possible D gene is TRBD1 (6 bases). From germline, CDR1 is SGHTA and CDR2 FQGNSA. The CDR3 totals 14 residues. Trimming took off 5 bases at V and 4 bases at J, with 15 bases between the two ends. The CDR3 DNA follows: TGTGCCAGCAGCGCCCTAGGACAGTGGTACGAGCAGTACGTC. It is translated as CASSALGQWYEQYV.

This clonotype was counted a few times. The V gene is TRBV6-6, the J gene TRBJ1-2; TRBD1 matches 7 bases. Germline loops: CDR1 MNHNY, CDR2 SVGAGI (reference sequence). J lost 4 bases, V lost 6 bases, and 11 bases had no gene match. The CDR3 runs to 15 residues. CDR3 sequence (DNA): TGTGCCAGCAGGGATCGGACAGGAGGGGCCTATGGCTACACCTTC. This gives the protein CASRDRTGGAYGYTF.

This clonotype showed up just a few times. This chain connects TRBV2 to TRBJ2-3; 10 positions agree with TRBD2. V gave up 7 bases and J gave up 2 bases; unmatched junction bases: 6. Per germline, CDR1 SNHLY and CDR2 FYNNEI. CDR3 length equals 15 residues. The CDR3 sequence: CASNPSGRATDTQYF. The CDR3 DNA reads TGTGCCAGCAATCCAAGCGGGAGGGCCACAGATACGCAGTATTTT. The variable domain in full, with the rest retrieved from reference TRBV2 and TRBJ2-3, is EPEVTQTPSHQVTQMGQEVILRCVPISNHLYFYWYRQILGQKVEFLVSFYNNEISEKSEIFDDQFSVERPDGSNFTLKIRSTKLEDSAMYFCASNPSGRATDTQYFGPGTRLTVL.

Turning to this clonotype: Just one base apart from a much larger clone, this may be a read error. J is TRBJ2-4 and V is TRBV2; no clear D. Trimming stripped 2 bases from V and 10 bases from J, with 15 bases between. Germline V gene sequence: CDR1 SNHLY, CDR2 FYNNEI. This CDR3 has 14 amino acids. In DNA form, the CDR3 reads TGTGCCAGCAGTGAATGGTTAGTGGGTTCAATTCAGTACTTC. Its protein is CASSEWLVGSIQYF. The full variable domain, its missing parts supplied by reference TRBV2 and TRBJ2-4, is EPEVTQTPSHQVTQMGQEVILRCVPISNHLYFYWYRQILGQKVEFLVSFYNNEISEKSEIFDDQFSVERPDGSNFTLKIRSTKLEDSAMYFCASSEWLVGSIQYFGAGTRLSVL.

This clonotype has just a few counts. The chain uses TRBV5-1 and TRBJ1-1; 12 nucleotides agree with TRBD1. V was pared by 0 bases and J by 5 bases, with 2 bases of the junction left unmatched. This CDR3 comprises 15 residues. Germline loops: CDR1 SGHRS, CDR2 YFSETQ. The CDR3 DNA reads as TGCGCCAGCAGCTTGGTGGGACAGGGGGCTACTGAAGCTTTCTTT. This codes for CASSLVGQGATEAFF.

This rearrangement joins TRBV7-9 to TRBJ1-1; tentatively, D is TRBD1 (5 bases). CDR3 length: 13 residues. Germline V gives CDR1 SEHNR, CDR2 FQNEAQ (reference sequence). Trimming shortened V by 3 bases and J by 6 bases, and 11 bases separated the two germline ends. CDR3 coding DNA: TGTGCCAGCAGCTTTACAGGTGGGGCTGAAGCTTTCTTT. This sequence encodes CASSFTGGAEAFF.

In its sample, this clonotype was seen many times. J is TRBJ1-1 and V is TRBV20-1, with D possibly being TRBD1 (5 bases). Germline V lookup: CDR1 DFQATT, CDR2 SNEGSKA (reference sequence). V was trimmed by 6 bases and J by 0 bases, leaving 14 bases between them. CDR3 length: 14 residues. CDR3 residues: CSATSGALNTEAFF. The CDR3 bases are TGCAGTGCCACCTCCGGGGCCTTGAACACTGAAGCTTTCTTT.

This clonotype was observed a few times. The rearrangement joins TRBV4-1 to TRBJ2-1; 12 bases are shared with TRBD2. From germline, CDR1 is MGHRA and CDR2 YSYEKL. The CDR3 spans 16 residues. V was clipped by 0 bases and J by 6 bases; unmatched bases: 3. The CDR3 sequence is CASSQDGLAGINEQFF. The CDR3 nucleotides read TGCGCCAGCAGCCAAGACGGACTAGCGGGAATCAATGAGCAGTTCTTC.

This clonotype turned up a few times. This CDR3 reads CASSSGIAMTEAFF. The CDR3 DNA follows: TGTGCCAGCAGCTCCGGGATAGCGATGACTGAAGCTTTCTTT. This chain uses TRBV7-2 with TRBJ1-1; no firm D call. CDR3 length equals 14 residues. V was trimmed by 4 bases and J by 5 bases, leaving 14 bases between them. Germline V gives CDR1 SGHTA, CDR2 FQGNSA.

This clonotype was seen a handful of times. The chain joins TRBV6-2 or TRBV6-3 to TRBJ1-1, with TRBD1 matching 7 bases. The CDR3 covers 16 residues. V dropped 0 bases and J dropped 2; count of bases not matched to a gene: 6. The germline CDR1 and CDR2 sequences are MNHEY and SVGEGT. CDR3 region: CASSYSPGTANTEAFF. In DNA, the CDR3 is TGTGCCAGCAGTTACTCGCCCGGGACAGCAAACACTGAAGCTTTCTTT.

The chain employs TRBV6-2 or TRBV6-3 and TRBJ2-1, with 8 bases that match TRBD2. CDR3 length equals 14 residues. V gave up 3 bases and J gave up 7 bases; unmatched junction bases: 5. Germline loops: CDR1 MNHEY, CDR2 SVGEGT. CDR3 coding DNA: TGTGCCAGCAGTTATCTAGGACTAGCTAATGAGCAGTTCTTC. Its protein is CASSYLGLANEQFF.

J is TRBJ1-3 and V is TRBV7-8, with D unclear. Trimming took off 4 bases at V and 2 bases at J, with 30 bases between the two ends. Per germline, CDR1 SGHVS and CDR2 FQNEAQ. The CDR3 sequence is 21 residues long. The CDR3 nucleotides read TGTGCCAGCAGCTCCCGGTGGTCGACGGCAGTCGGGCTGGCGGCTGGAAACACCATATATTTT. It codes for CASSSRWSTAVGLAAGNTIYF.

The chain uses TRBV28 and TRBJ2-1; D remains unclear. V lost 3 bases to trimming and J lost 9 bases, with 15 bases between them. CDR3 length equals 14 residues. Per the germline V gene, CDR1 is MDHEN and CDR2 is SYDVKM. CDR3 residues: CASSFRGTVPEQFF. The CDR3 region has the DNA TGTGCCAGCAGTTTCCGTGGAACGGTGCCTGAGCAGTTCTTC.

This clonotype was counted ten times or more. V and J are TRBV7-8 and TRBJ2-5; D uncertain. Germline V gene sequence: CDR1 SGHVS, CDR2 FQNEAQ. This CDR3 has 17 amino acids. The V end was cut by 0 bases, the J end by 4 bases, with 18 bases between. The CDR3 DNA is TGTGCCAGCAGCTTAGCCCCCCCGCGGTGGGGTCGAGAGACCCAGTACTTC. Translated, it gives CASSLAPPRWGRETQYF.

The chain joins TRBV6-8 to TRBJ1-4; 10 nucleotides line up with TRBD1. The V and J ends lost 4 bases and 6 bases, in that order; junction bases with no gene match: 8. Germline V gene sequence: CDR1 MNHGY, CDR2 SAAAGT. The CDR3 contains 16 residues. CDR3 region: CASSLRLGQGDEKLFF. For the CDR3, the DNA is TGTGCCAGCAGTTTGAGGCTCGGACAGGGGGATGAAAAACTGTTTTTT.

This clonotype occurred many times. J is TRBJ1-1 and V is TRBV28; perhaps TRBD1 as D (5 bases). Trimming removed 3 bases from V and 11 bases from J, with 13 bases in between. The germline V gene encodes CDR1 MDHEN and CDR2 SYDVKM. The CDR3 spans 12 residues. DNA of the CDR3: TGTGCCAGCAGTTTGGGGACGCCGGGCGCTTTCTTT. Its translation is CASSLGTPGAFF.

In this sample, this clonotype turned up a few times. The chain links TRBV5-6 to TRBJ2-7; D is unresolved. Germline-derived CDR1 and CDR2 are SGHDT and YYEEEE. This CDR3 comprises 14 residues. V lost 4 bases, J lost 2 bases, and 13 bases lay in between. This CDR3 reads CASSIRPSAYEQYF. DNA of the CDR3: TGTGCCAGCAGCATTAGACCGAGCGCCTACGAGCAGTACTTC.

This chain links TRBV20-1 with TRBJ2-6; 7 bases align to TRBD1. Germline V gene data show CDR1 as DFQATT and CDR2 as SNEGSKA (reference sequence). Trimming took 4 bases from V and 2 from J; bases not matched to a gene: 2. The CDR3 is 14 residues long. CDR3 in amino acids: CSAKGATGANVLTF. CDR3 coding DNA: TGCAGTGCTAAGGGGGCTACTGGGGCCAACGTCCTGACTTTC.

The V gene is TRBV7-3, the J gene TRBJ2-2, with D hard to call. Germline-derived CDR1 and CDR2 are SGHTA and FQGTGA. The CDR3 has 13 residues. Trimming shortened V by 5 bases and J by 8 bases, and 12 bases separated the two germline ends. The CDR3 DNA is TGTGCCAGCAGCCTGCGCGGTCGGGGGGAGCTGTTTTTT. It specifies CASSLRGRGELFF.